Following are 11 T cell receptor beta chains from one sample sequenced in a study of long-term antiretroviral therapy in people with HIV. Running of the v3.0 immunoSEQ assay took place at survey level. Profiled with immunoSEQ multiplex PCR; TCRdb holds only in-frame clones, not every one. Seen here are around 28,000 clones, roughly 90% observed once, and the top ten hold 3% to 4.5%. The source material was unsorted PBMCs, sampled 1.8 years after starting antiretroviral therapy. The source is a woman aged 18-30 years with HIV.

V usage is TRBV7-8 and J usage is TRBJ2-3; 11 bases map to TRBD2. Germline CDR1 is SGHVS and CDR2 is FQNEAQ. This CDR3 spans 19 amino acids. The V gene end was trimmed by 3 bases and the J gene end by 1 base; junction bases not matched to a gene: 12. CDR3 nucleotides: TGTGCCAGCAGCTTTTCCTCTAGCGGGGGGTTGGGCGGCACAGATACGCAGTATTTT. This translates into CASSFSSSGGLGGTDTQYF.

The chain recombines TRBV9 with TRBJ2-1; 8 nucleotides agree with TRBD1. The CDR3 covers 14 residues. The ends lost 5 bases at V and 7 bases at J; junction bases unmatched: 8. Germline V gene data show CDR1 as SGDLS and CDR2 as YYNGEE. CDR3: CASSDGTGLNEQFF. DNA of the CDR3: TGTGCCAGCAGTGACGGGACAGGACTTAATGAGCAGTTCTTC.

The chain recombines TRBV6-1 with TRBJ2-1; 9 nucleotides line up with TRBD2. Trimming cost V 10 bases and J 3 bases; bases outside gene matches: 4. CDR1 and CDR2 from the germline V gene are MNHNS and SASEGT. The CDR3 loop spans 13 amino acids. This CDR3 reads CATSGNIYNEQFF. In DNA form, the CDR3 reads TGTGCCACTAGCGGGAACATCTACAATGAGCAGTTCTTC.

The chain joins TRBV19 to TRBJ1-2; D call uncertain. V lost 3 bases and J 7 bases, leaving 12 bases between the germline ends. The CDR3 extends over 13 amino acids. Germline V gene data show CDR1 as LNHDA and CDR2 as SQIVND (reference sequence). CDR3 DNA: TGTGCCAGTAGTATGTTCCAGATCCGTGGCTACACCTTC. This translates into CASSMFQIRGYTF.

This clone was seen only once. The chain combines TRBV7-2 with TRBJ1-1; a weak D match, TRBD1 (6 bases). Germline V lookup: CDR1 SGHTA, CDR2 FQGNSA. The V end was cut by 4 bases, the J end by 1 base, with 16 bases between. CDR3 length equals 16 residues. CDR3 nucleotide sequence: TGTGCCAGCAGCTCAGGGGTCACCAGGGAGAACACTGAAGCTTTCTTT. Its translation: CASSSGVTRENTEAFF.

The chain links TRBV9 to TRBJ1-2; 11 bases align to TRBD1. CDR3 length: 15 residues. J was trimmed by 3 bases and V by 3 bases; bases with no gene match: 4. Germline CDR1 reads SGDLS; CDR2 reads YYNGEE. CDR3 sequence (DNA): TGTGCCAGCAGCGGGACAGGGGGCTTGGACTATGGCTACACCTTC. Translation gives CASSGTGGLDYGYTF.

The chain recombines TRBV28 with TRBJ2-7; TRBD2 might be the D (6 bases). Trimming took 7 bases from V and 6 from J, leaving 19 bases between them. Germline CDR1 is MDHEN and CDR2 is SYDVKM. The CDR3 sequence is 14 residues long. The CDR3 coding sequence is TGTGCCAGCACCGTAACTCGAACGGGACTCGAGCAGTACTTC. Translation gives CASTVTRTGLEQYF.

V usage is TRBV5-1 and J usage is TRBJ2-7, with D perhaps TRBD1 or TRBD2 (6 bases each). With 7 bases removed from V and 2 bases from J, the gap between germline ends came to 19 bases. Germline-derived CDR1 and CDR2 are SGHRS and YFSETQ. This CDR3 region has 15 residues. CDR3 nucleotides: TGCGCCAGCGGGGAGAGGGGGGCAGGCACCTACGAGCAGTACTTC. Translated: CASGERGAGTYEQYF.

The chain links TRBV5-1 to TRBJ2-6; no clear D. The V end lost 1 base, the J end lost 3 bases, and 8 bases lay between the germline ends. Germline lookup yields CDR1 SGHRS and CDR2 YFSETQ. The CDR3 is 15 residues long. In DNA, the CDR3 is TGCGCCAGCAGCTTGACGCGTAGTGGGGCCAACGTCCTGACTTTC. Its protein product is CASSLTRSGANVLTF.

The rearrangement links TRBV11-2 to TRBJ2-3; a weak D match, TRBD2 (5 bases). Trimming took off 5 bases at V and 0 bases at J, with 15 bases between the two ends. The CDR3 length is 16 residues. In germline, CDR1 is SGHAT, CDR2 FQNNGV. The CDR3 DNA sequence: TGTGCCAGCAGCCCTCAAAGCGGCCGTAGCACAGATACGCAGTATTTT. Amino acid sequence: CASSPQSGRSTDTQYF. The variable domain in full, with the rest retrieved from reference TRBV11-2 and TRBJ2-3, is EAGVAQSPRYKIIEKRQSVAFWCNPISGHATLYWYQQILGQGPKLLIQFQNNGVVDDSQLPKDRFSAERLKGVDSTLKIQPAKLEDSAVYLCASSPQSGRSTDTQYFGPGTRLTVL.

This chain uses TRBV28 with TRBJ2-3; TRBD1 is a possible D gene (6 bases). CDR3 size: 18 residues. CDR1 is MDHEN and CDR2 is SYDVKM in the germline V gene. The V gene lost 8 bases and the J gene lost 0 bases, with 24 bases spanning the gap. The CDR3 sequence is CASPGPLQGPSSTDTQYF. The CDR3 nucleotides read TGTGCCAGCCCCGGTCCGTTACAGGGACCCTCGAGCACAGATACGCAGTATTTT.